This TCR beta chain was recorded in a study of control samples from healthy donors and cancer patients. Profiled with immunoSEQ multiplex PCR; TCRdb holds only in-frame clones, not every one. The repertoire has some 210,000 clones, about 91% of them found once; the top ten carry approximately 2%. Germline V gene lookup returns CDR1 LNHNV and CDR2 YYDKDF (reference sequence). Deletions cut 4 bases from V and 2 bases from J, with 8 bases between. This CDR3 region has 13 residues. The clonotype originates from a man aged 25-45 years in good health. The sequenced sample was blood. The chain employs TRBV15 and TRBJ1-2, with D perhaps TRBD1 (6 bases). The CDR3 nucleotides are TGTGCCACCAGCATGGACAGAAACTATGGCTACACCTTC. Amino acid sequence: CATSMDRNYGYTF. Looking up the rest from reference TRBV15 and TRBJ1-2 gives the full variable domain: DAMVIQNPRYQVTQFGKPVTLSCSQTLNHNVMYWYQQKSSQAPKLLFHYYDKDFNNEADTPDNFQSRRPNTSFCFLDIRSPGLGDTAMYLCATSMDRNYGYTFGSGTRLTVV.